This T cell receptor beta chain was obtained from a study of blood T cell repertoires in COVID-19. Study overall: The study drew acute and convalescent COVID-19 samples from the United States, Italy and Spain. From T cells, B-cell-depleted T cells, or PBMCs came the material, which was cDNA or gDNA.

Here immunoSEQ multiplex PCR was the method, and the copy in TCRdb shows in-frame clones only, minus some. The table has 65,000 or so clones, 78% seen once; the top ten hold about 25%. Germline loops: CDR1 DFQATT, CDR2 SNEGSKA (reference sequence). The CDR3 totals 11 residues. Trimming left V 7 bases short and J 11 bases short, with 18 bases between. The sequence was obtained from a human donor in a cohort sampled during active COVID-19. The chain employs TRBV20-1 and TRBJ2-7, with D tentatively TRBD2 (6 bases). The source material was peripheral blood. CDR3: CSVGGARQKYF. The CDR3 nucleotides read TGCAGTGTTGGCGGGGCGAGACAGAAGTACTTC.